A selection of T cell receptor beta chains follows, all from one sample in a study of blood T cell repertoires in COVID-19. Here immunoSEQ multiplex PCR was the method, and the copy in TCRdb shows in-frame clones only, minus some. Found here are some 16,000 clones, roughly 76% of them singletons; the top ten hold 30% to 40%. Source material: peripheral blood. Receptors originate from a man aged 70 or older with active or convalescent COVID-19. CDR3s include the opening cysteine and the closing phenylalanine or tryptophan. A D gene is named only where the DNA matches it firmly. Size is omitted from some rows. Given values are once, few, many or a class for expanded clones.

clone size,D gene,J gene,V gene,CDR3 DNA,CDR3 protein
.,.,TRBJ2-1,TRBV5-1,TGCGCCAGCATGGACAGCTCCTACAATGAGCAGTTCTTC,CASMDSSYNEQFF
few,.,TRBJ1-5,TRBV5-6,TGTGCCAGCAGCATTCGACTTTATAGCAATCAGCCCCAGCATTTT,CASSIRLYSNQPQHF
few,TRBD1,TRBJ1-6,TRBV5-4,TGTGCCAGCAATCAACAGGGGCTCAATTCACCCCTCCACTTT,CASNQQGLNSPLHF
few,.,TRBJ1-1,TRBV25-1,TGTGCCAGCGGACCCCAGGGGCGCGGCACTGAAGCTTTCTTT,CASGPQGRGTEAFF
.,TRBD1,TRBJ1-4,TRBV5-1,TGCGCCAGCGGCCTGACAGGGGCCCCAACTAATGAAAAACTGTTTTTT,CASGLTGAPTNEKLFF
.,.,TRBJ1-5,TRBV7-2,TGTGCCAGCAGCTTAGTTATCGGGGGGCTGCAGCCCCAGCATTTT,CASSLVIGGLQPQHF
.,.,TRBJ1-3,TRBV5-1,TGCGCCAGCAAAGGGGAGGGGAACACCATATATTTT,CASKGEGNTIYF
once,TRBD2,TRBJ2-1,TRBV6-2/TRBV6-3,TGTGCCAGCAGTGGAAGCGGGAGTTCTCCCTACAATGAGCAGTTCTTC,CASSGSGSSPYNEQFF
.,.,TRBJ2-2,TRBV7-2,TGTGCCAGCAGCCAGACACCAAACACCGGGGAGCTGTTTTTT,CASSQTPNTGELFF
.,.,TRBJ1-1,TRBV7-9,TGTGCCAGCAGCTTTCTGCCCGGGACAAAGTACGATGAAGCTTTCTTT,CASSFLPGTKYDEAFF
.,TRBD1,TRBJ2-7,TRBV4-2,TGTGCCAGCAGCCAGTTAGGACAGGGCTCCTACGAGCAGTACTTC,CASSQLGQGSYEQYF
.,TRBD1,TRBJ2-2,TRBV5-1,TGCGCCAGCAGCCCGGACAGGGCTGGCACCGGGGAGCTGTTTTTT,CASSPDRAGTGELFF
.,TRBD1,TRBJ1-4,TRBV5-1,TGCGCCAGCAGCTCCCAAGGGCAGGGGGCAGAGGAAAAACTGTTTTTT,CASSSQGQGAEEKLFF
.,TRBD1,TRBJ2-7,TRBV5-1,TGCGCCAGCAGCTTCGGACAGGGGGGCTACGAGCAGTACTTC,CASSFGQGGYEQYF
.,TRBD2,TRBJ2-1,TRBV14,TGTGCCAGCAGCCACCTAAGAGTAGCGGGAGGGGATGAGCAGTTCTTC,CASSHLRVAGGDEQFF
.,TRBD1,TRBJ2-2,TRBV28,TGTGCCAGCAGGCCTTTTAAGGGGGCGCACACCGGGGAGCTGTTTTTT,CASRPFKGAHTGELFF
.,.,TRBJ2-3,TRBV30,TGTGCCTGGAGGGCGGGGACAGATACGCAGTATTTT,CAWRAGTDTQYF
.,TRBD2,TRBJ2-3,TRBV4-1,TGCGCCAGCAGCCACCTAGCGGGAGGGCCAGATACGCAGTATTTT,CASSHLAGGPDTQYF
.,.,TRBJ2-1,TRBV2,TGTGCCAGCAGCGCTAGGAGAGGGCATGAGCAGTTCTTC,CASSARRGHEQFF
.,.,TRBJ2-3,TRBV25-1,TGTGCCAGCAAGGATGACTTCACAGATACGCAGTATTTT,CASKDDFTDTQYF
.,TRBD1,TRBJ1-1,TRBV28,TGTGCCAGCAGTTACAGACAGGGTCCTACCTACACTGAAGCTTTCTTT,CASSYRQGPTYTEAFF
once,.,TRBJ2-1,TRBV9,TGTGCCAGCAGCGTAGGCCAGCAGGGGACCTACAATGAGCAGTTCTTC,CASSVGQQGTYNEQFF
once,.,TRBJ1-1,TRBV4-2,TGTGCCAGCAGCCAAGCTACAGGGTATGAAGCTTTCTTT,CASSQATGYEAFF
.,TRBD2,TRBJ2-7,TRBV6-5,TGTGCCAGCAGTATCGCCGGGGGGGGCTCCTACGAGCAGTACTTC,CASSIAGGGSYEQYF
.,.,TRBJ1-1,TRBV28,TGTGCCAGCAGTTTAGCAGGCTTTGTCGGTGAAGCTTTCTTT,CASSLAGFVGEAFF
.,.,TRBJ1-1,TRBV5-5,TGTGCCAGCAGCCATCCCGGGGGAGAAGCTTTCTTT,CASSHPGGEAFF
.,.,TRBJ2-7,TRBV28,TGTGCCAGCACCCCAGGTTCCTACGAGCAGTACTTC,CASTPGSYEQYF
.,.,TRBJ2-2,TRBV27,TGTGCCAGCAGTTTAGGGGCAGCCACCGGGGAGCTGTTTTTT,CASSLGAATGELFF
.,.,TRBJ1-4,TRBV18,TGTGCCAGCTCACCTCCTTCTGCAACTAATGAAAAACTGTTTTTT,CASSPPSATNEKLFF
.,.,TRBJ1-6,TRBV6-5,TGTGCCAGCAGACCCGACAGCCAGTCCCCCCTCCACTTT,CASRPDSQSPLHF